This TCR beta chain was found in a study of cytomegalovirus exposure and HLA in healthy donors. Study-wide findings and caveats: Rarity marked most TCR sequences, yet some public TCRs occurred in many donors. There were three CMV-associated chains whose specificity for CMV antigens was confirmed in vitro.

Measured with immunoSEQ multiplex PCR; TCRdb has only the in-frame clones, and not every one. The sample shows 200,000 to 300,000 clones, about 90% of them seen only once. The CDR3 runs 15 residues. V was trimmed by 5 bases and J by 4 bases, leaving 17 bases between them. Looked up from germline, CDR1 is SGHVS and CDR2 is FQNEAQ. Concerning this clone: Its antigen remains unidentified.

The donors were members of the validation cohort comprising about 130 subjects, separate from the approximately 630-subject first cohort. The receptor's source is a woman between 25 and 40 years old in good health and CMV-seronegative. V gene TRBV7-8 combines with J gene TRBJ1-1, with D possibly TRBD1 on 5 matching bases. Specimen: PBMCs. DNA for the CDR3: TGTGCCAGCAGCACAGGATTCAGGGTTCGCACTGAAGCTTTCTTT. It is translated as CASSTGFRVRTEAFF.